A selection of T cell receptor beta chains follows, all from one sample in a study of blood T cells in healthy people across ages. TCRdb called the 5' RACE reads again in MiXCR, with one record for every CDR3 protein. The sample carries approximately 800,000 distinct CDR3 sequences, approximately 60% recorded once. The sample comprised blood. Receptor source: a man in his forties in good health. Both conserved end residues are part of each CDR3. The order of the fields is clone size, J gene, V gene, D gene, CDR3 DNA, CDR3 protein. A D gene is named only where the DNA matches it firmly. Some rows have no size entry. The others give once, few or many, or a class for an expanded clone.

NA,TRBJ2-7,TRBV11-1,NA,TGTGCCAGCAGCTCCCGACTCCCGCCGGACGAGCAGTACTTC,CASSSRLPPDEQYF
NA,TRBJ2-5,TRBV6-2/TRBV6-3,NA,TGTGCCAGCAGTTACGGTCCCATTTCTGCGGGAGAGACCCAGTACTTC,CASSYGPISAGETQYF
NA,TRBJ1-2,TRBV29-1,NA,TGCAGCGTTGAACCAGGGAACAACTATGGCTACACCTTC,CSVEPGNNYGYTF
few,TRBJ2-5,TRBV5-1,TRBD1,TGCGCCAGCAGCTTGGGCGGGGATACAGGGGGCTACCAAGAGACCCAGTACTTC,CASSLGGDTGGYQETQYF
NA,TRBJ1-2,TRBV9,NA,TGTGCCAGCAGCGTAGCTAAAACGGGAAACTATGGCTACACCTTC,CASSVAKTGNYGYTF
NA,TRBJ2-6,TRBV12-5,NA,TGTGCTAGTGGTTACCCCACAGGACCCTCTGGGGCCAACGTCCTGACTTTC,CASGYPTGPSGANVLTF
once,TRBJ1-5,TRBV25-1,NA,TGTGCCAGCAGTGGCGACAGACCCAATCAGCCCCAGCATTTT,CASSGDRPNQPQHF
NA,TRBJ2-5,TRBV3-1,TRBD2,TGTGCCAGCAGCCAAGTAGGTAGCGGGGCCGAAGAGACCCAGTACTTC,CASSQVGSGAEETQYF
NA,TRBJ1-2,TRBV12-3/TRBV12-4,TRBD1,TGTGCCAGCAGTCAGGGACAGGGAGCAGCTGGCTACACCTTC,CASSQGQGAAGYTF
few,TRBJ1-1,TRBV27,TRBD1,TGTGCCAGCAGCTTCGACTCTGGGACAGTGAACACTGAAGCTTTCTTT,CASSFDSGTVNTEAFF
NA,TRBJ1-2,TRBV27,NA,TGTGCCAGCAGTTTATCGTGGGGCACTAACTATGGCTACACCTTC,CASSLSWGTNYGYTF
NA,TRBJ2-1,TRBV28,TRBD2,TGTGCCAGCAGTGAACCCCCTACCGGACTAGCGGGGGACAATGAGCAGTTCTTC,CASSEPPTGLAGDNEQFF
few,TRBJ2-6,TRBV12-3/TRBV12-4,NA,TGTGCCAGCAGTTTAGGGTTCGGGGCCAACGTCCTGACTTTC,CASSLGFGANVLTF
NA,TRBJ1-6,TRBV10-3,TRBD1,TGTGCCATCAGTGAGTCGGGACAGAGATATAATTCACCCCTCCACTTT,CAISESGQRYNSPLHF
few,TRBJ2-5,TRBV25-1,TRBD1,TGTGCCAGTCAGGACAGGGCCCTCTACGGGCAGTACTTC,CASQDRALYGQYF
once,TRBJ2-7,TRBV3-1,NA,TGTGCCAGCAGTGCGAGCCGGGGCTCCGCCTACGAGCAGTACTTC,CASSASRGSAYEQYF
NA,TRBJ2-3,TRBV24-1,TRBD2,TGTGCCACCACTAGCGGGAGCGGCACAGATACGCAGTATTTT,CATTSGSGTDTQYF
NA,TRBJ2-7,TRBV10-3,NA,TGTGCCATCAGTGGACCCGGGACGAGCACCTACGAGCAGTACTTC,CAISGPGTSTYEQYF
few,TRBJ2-5,TRBV20-1,NA,TGCAGTGCTAGTTCATCGGCGGTGCAGCAGTACTTC,CSASSSAVQQYF
NA,TRBJ1-2,TRBV27,NA,TGTGCCAGCAGTCCCAGGCCGGGCACCGGACTATGGTGCTACACCTTC,CASSPRPGTGLWCYTF
NA,TRBJ2-1,TRBV9,TRBD2,TGTGCCAGCAGCCCTCACGGGACTAAGAGCTCCTACAATGAGCAGTTCTTC,CASSPHGTKSSYNEQFF
NA,TRBJ1-1,TRBV5-1,TRBD1,TGCGCCAGCAGCCCATCTCGGGGACAGGCGGGTGAAGCTTTCTTT,CASSPSRGQAGEAFF
many,TRBJ2-7,TRBV27,NA,TGTGCCAGCAGTGCGGGCTACGAGCAGTACTTC,CASSAGYEQYF
few,TRBJ2-5,TRBV12-5,NA,TGTGCTAGTGGTTTTTCACCACAAGAGACCCAGTACTTC,CASGFSPQETQYF
NA,TRBJ2-7,TRBV20-1,TRBD1,TGCAGTGCTCAAGACAGGGGTAGTTACGAGCAGTACTTC,CSAQDRGSYEQYF
NA,TRBJ1-5,TRBV7-2,NA,TGTGCCAGCAGCTCCAGATCGCAATTGCAGCCCCAGCATTTT,CASSSRSQLQPQHF
NA,TRBJ1-1,TRBV27,NA,TGTGCCAGCAGGGGGGGGAGCACTGAAGCTTTCTTT,CASRGGSTEAFF